This TCR beta chain was observed in a study of shared clonotypes between healthy human individuals. Study-wide context: The people who gave samples were a couple of women and a few men aged 18 to 49. Three plates each covered CD4 naive and memory; CD8 naive two, CD8 memory one.

In its sample, this clone was seen a few times. The germline V gene has CDR1 SGHNT and CDR2 YYREEE (reference sequence). Trimming took 1 base from V and 4 from J, leaving 5 bases between them. This CDR3 spans 12 amino acids. The repertoire was sequenced with immunoSEQ multiplex PCR; TCRdb's copy has only in-frame clones and lacks some. The sample contains some 1 million clones, about 70% of which appear only once. The specimen was memory CD4+ T cells sorted from blood. Specified subset: CD45RA-negative fraction. The chain has TRBV5-4 and TRBJ1-1; no reliable D call. The origin of this receptor is a man between 18 and 35 years old in good health. CDR3 bases: TGTGCCAGCAGCTTGCTAGGCACTGAAGCTTTCTTT. Its protein is CASSLLGTEAFF.